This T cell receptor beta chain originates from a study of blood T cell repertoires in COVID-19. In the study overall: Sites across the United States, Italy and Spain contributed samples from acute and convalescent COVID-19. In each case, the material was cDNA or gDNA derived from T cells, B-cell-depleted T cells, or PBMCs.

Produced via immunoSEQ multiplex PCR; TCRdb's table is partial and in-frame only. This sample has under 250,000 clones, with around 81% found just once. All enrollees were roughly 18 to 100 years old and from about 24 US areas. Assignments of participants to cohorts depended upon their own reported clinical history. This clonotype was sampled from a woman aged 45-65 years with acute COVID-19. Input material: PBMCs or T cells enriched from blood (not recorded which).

In nucleotides, the CDR3 is TGTGCCAGCAGTTTTAACCTTGTCAGGGCAAACTATGGCTACACCTTC. Translating gives CASSFNLVRANYGYTF. The chain recombines TRBV28 with TRBJ1-2; TRBD1 might be the D (5 bases). CDR1 and CDR2 (germline): MDHEN, SYDVKM. Trimming stripped 3 bases from V and 2 bases from J, with 16 bases between. The CDR3 sequence is 16 residues long.